The clone carrying this TCR beta chain was recorded at least ten times. Antigen specificity is unknown. TCRdb called the multiplex PCR reads again in MiXCR, with one record for every CDR3 protein. This repertoire shows approximately 130,000 distinct CDR3 sequences, 21% found once; its top ten account for 2% to 2.5%. Samples came from axillary lymph nodes draining the breast cancer. Germline V gene data show CDR1 as KGHSH and CDR2 as LQKENI. V was cut by 3 bases and J by 7 bases, with 13 bases left in between. The CDR3 loop spans 15 amino acids. The sample originates from a study of breast tumors, draining lymph nodes, adjacent tissues. Findings of the study overall: The data were judged consistent with most tumor T cells coming from lymph node and expanding in tumor. Tumor and nontumor repertoires were significantly more similar in luminal-like than in basal-like breast cancer.

The TCR sequence derives from a female donor with breast cancer. Some clones in this sample may be carry-over from other donors' samples. Sequencing was carried out using axillary lymph node tissue. This sequence joins TRBV18 and TRBJ1-6; maybe TRBD1 (5 bases). In DNA, the CDR3 is TGTGCCAGCTCACCGGGGGTCCCGGGGAATTCACCCCTCCACTTT. This sequence encodes CASSPGVPGNSPLHF.